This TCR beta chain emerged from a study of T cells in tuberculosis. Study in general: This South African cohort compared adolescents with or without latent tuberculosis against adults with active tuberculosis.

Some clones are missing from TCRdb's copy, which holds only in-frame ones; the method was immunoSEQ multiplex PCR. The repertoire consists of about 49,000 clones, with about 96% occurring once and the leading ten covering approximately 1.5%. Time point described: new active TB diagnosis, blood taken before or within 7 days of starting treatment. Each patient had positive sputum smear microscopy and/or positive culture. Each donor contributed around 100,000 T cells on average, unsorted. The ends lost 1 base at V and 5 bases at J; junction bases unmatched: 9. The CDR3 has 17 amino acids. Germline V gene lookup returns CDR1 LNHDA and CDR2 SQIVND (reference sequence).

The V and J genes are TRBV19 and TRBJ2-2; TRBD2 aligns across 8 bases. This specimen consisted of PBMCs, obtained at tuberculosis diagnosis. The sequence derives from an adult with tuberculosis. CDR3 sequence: CASSIGGAGAATGELFF. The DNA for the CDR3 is TGTGCCAGTAGTATAGGAGGAGCGGGAGCGGCAACCGGGGAGCTGTTTTTT.